The entry below describes one T cell receptor (beta chain). As yet, its antigen is unknown. Some clones are missing from TCRdb's copy, which holds only in-frame ones; the method was immunoSEQ multiplex PCR. Found here are roughly 680,000 clones, roughly 90% of them singletons; the top ten hold over 1.3%. The sample belongs to a study of Ad26.COV2.S vaccination and SARS-CoV-2 variants. The overall study: Ad26.COV2.S given intramuscularly, once or twice 56 days apart.

Treatment specified: some 19 received Ad26.COV2.S at low or high dose, single or two shots; several received placebo; per-sample allocation not given. Repertoires come from day 63 after the first vaccine or placebo injection. General study points: After vaccination, substantial breadth of spike-specific CD8+ and CD4+ responses was reported. Total T cell responses may have been underestimated by the TCR breadth and depth analyses.

Germline V gene data show CDR1 as SQVTM and CDR2 as ANQGSEA. V lost 4 bases to trimming and J lost 2 bases, with 8 bases between them. There are 12 residues in the CDR3. The chain joins TRBV29-1 to TRBJ2-5; no reliable D call. This receptor was obtained from a person between 18 and 60 years old who received the Ad26.COV2.S COVID-19 vaccine or a placebo. The material sequenced was peripheral blood, taken in a trial of Ad26.COV2.S vaccine versus placebo. CDR3 in amino acids: CSVGTDQETQYF. CDR3 DNA: TGCAGCGTTGGGACGGATCAAGAGACCCAGTACTTC.